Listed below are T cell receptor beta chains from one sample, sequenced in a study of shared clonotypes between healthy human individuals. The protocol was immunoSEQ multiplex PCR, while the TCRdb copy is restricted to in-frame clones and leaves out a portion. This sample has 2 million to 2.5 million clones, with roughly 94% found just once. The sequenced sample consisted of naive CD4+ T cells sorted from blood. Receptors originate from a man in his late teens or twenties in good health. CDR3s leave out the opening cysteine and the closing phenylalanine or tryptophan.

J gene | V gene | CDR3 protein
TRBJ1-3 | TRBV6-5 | ASRTKRSSGNTIY
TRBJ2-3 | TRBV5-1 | ASSLTGMDTQY
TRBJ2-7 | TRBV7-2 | ASSPGQGGPYEQY
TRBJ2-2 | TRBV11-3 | ASSSGTANTGELF
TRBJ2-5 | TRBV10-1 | ASSPSGAVGETQY
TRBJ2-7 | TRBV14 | ASSQIRDRPYEQY
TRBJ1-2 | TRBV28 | ASSHGQGYGYT
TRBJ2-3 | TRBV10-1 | ASSRSTDTQY
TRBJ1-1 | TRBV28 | ASTGSFIGNTEAF
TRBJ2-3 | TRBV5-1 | ASSLEGHPTSGGTTDTQY
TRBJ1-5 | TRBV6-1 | ASSGPTAGINQPQH
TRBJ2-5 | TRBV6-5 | ASRRYLGLAETQY
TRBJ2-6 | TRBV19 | ASSNPGTGLANVLT
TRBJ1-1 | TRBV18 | ASSPLTGEAF
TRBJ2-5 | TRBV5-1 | ASTGGETQY
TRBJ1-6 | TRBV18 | ASSPPGTGVSYNSPLH
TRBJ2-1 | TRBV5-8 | ASSWEPGTRNEQF
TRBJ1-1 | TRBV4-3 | ASSQPKTGTGLNTEAF
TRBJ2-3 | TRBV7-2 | ASSARPGLGSDTQY
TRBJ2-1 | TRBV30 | AWSPGLANNEQF